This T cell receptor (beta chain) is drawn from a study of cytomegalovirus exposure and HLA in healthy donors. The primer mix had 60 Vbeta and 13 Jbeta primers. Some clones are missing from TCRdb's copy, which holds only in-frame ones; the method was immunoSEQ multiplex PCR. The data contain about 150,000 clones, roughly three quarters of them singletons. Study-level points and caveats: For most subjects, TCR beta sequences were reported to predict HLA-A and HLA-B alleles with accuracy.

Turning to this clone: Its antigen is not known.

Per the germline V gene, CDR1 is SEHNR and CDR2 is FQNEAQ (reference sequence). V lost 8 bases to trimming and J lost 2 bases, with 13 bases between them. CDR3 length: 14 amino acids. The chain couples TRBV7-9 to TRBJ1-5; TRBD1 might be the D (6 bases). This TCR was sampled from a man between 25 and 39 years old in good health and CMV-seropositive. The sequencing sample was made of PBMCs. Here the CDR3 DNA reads TGTGCCAGCTCATTGGCAGGGGGCAATCAGCCCCAGCATTTT. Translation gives CASSLAGGNQPQHF.